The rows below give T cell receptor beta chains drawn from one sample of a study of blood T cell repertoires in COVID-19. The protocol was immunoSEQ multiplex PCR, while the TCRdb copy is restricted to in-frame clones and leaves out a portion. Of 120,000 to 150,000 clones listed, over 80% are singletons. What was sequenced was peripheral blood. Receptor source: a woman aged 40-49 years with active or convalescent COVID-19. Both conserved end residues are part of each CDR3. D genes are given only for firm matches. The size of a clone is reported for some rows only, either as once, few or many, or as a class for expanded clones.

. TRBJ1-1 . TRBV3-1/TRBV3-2 TGTGCCAGCAGCCATTCCCTTCAGGTAGTTGGAGCTTTCTTT CASSHSLQVVGAFF
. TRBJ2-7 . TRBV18 TGTGCCAGCTTGGGGGCAACCAGCTCCTACGAGCAGTACTTC CASLGATSSYEQYF
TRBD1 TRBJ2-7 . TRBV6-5 TGTGCCAGCAGTCAGTACTTTGACAGGGACGAGCAGTACTTC CASSQYFDRDEQYF
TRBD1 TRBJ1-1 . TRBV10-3 TGTGCCATCAGAAGGGGGCGTGATTCCCCTGAAGCTTTCTTT CAIRRGRDSPEAFF
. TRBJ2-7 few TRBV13 TGTGCCAGCACCGAATGGAGGGGGGGCTCCTACGAGCAGTACTTC CASTEWRGGSYEQYF
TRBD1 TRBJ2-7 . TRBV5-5 TGTGCCAGCAGCTTGACAGGGGCGGGTAAGGGGCAGTACTTC CASSLTGAGKGQYF
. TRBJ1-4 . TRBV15 TGTGCCACCAGCAGATACAGGGACCGTGAAAAACTGTTTTTT CATSRYRDREKLFF
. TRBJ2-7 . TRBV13 TGTGCCAGCAGCCCCGGGATGAGGTTTGGGTTTTACGAGCAGTACTTC CASSPGMRFGFYEQYF
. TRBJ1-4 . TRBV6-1 TGTGCCAGCAGTGATTCGGGAGTACTGTTTTTT CASSDSGVLFF
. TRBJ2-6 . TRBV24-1 TGTGCCACCAGTGATTTTAGGGGTTCTGGGGCCAACGTCCTGACTTTC CATSDFRGSGANVLTF
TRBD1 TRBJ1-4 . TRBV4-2 TGTGCCAGCAGCCAAGGTGCCGGGACAGGGGGCTTGGCTAATGAAAAACTGTTTTTT CASSQGAGTGGLANEKLFF
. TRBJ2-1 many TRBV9 TGTGCCAGCAGCGTAGCATCAGGGGTTGAGCAGTTCTTC CASSVASGVEQFF
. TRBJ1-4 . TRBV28 TGTGCCAGCAGCTATAAACCCTCTAAGCCGCTTGAAAAACTGTTTTTT CASSYKPSKPLEKLFF
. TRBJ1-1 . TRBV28 TGTGCGATACAGGGCACTGAAGCTTTCTTT CAIQGTEAFF
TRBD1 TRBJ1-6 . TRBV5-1 TGCGCCAGCAGACCTGGACAGGGGACAGGTTCACCCCTCCACTTT CASRPGQGTGSPLHF
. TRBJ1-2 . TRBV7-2 TGTGCCAGCAGCTTCCATCCTACGGGGAACTATGGCTACACCTTC CASSFHPTGNYGYTF
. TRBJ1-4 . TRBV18 TGTGCCAGCTCACCACAGGGGACTTATGAAAAACTGTTTTTT CASSPQGTYEKLFF
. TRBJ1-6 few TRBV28 TGTGCCAGCACACAGGTCCATAATTCACCCCTCCACTTT CASTQVHNSPLHF
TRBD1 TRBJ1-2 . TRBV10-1 TGCGCCAGCAGTCGGGACAGCCCCTATGGCTACACCTTC CASSRDSPYGYTF
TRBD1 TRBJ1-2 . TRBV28 TGTGCCAGCAGTTTATGGCGACAGGGGAGTTCTGGCTACACCTTC CASSLWRQGSSGYTF
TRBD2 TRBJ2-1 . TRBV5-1 TGCGCCAGCAGCCACACGACTAGCGGGAACCCCATTAGGAACAATGAGCAGTTCTTC CASSHTTSGNPIRNNEQFF
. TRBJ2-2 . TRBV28 TGTGCCAGCAGCCCTGTTGGGGGCGAAGACACCGGGGAGCTGTTTTTT CASSPVGGEDTGELFF
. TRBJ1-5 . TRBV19 TGTGCCAGTAGCCTAAACGCGGCGGACAATCAGCCCCAGCATTTT CASSLNAADNQPQHF